These 6 T cell receptor beta chains were all obtained from the same sample, sequenced in a study of cytomegalovirus exposure and HLA in healthy donors. Clones were read by immunoSEQ multiplex PCR, and TCRdb kept only the in-frame ones, dropping some. The sample has about 160,000 clones; around 88% are singletons. Material for sequencing was PBMCs. Receptors were obtained from a woman aged 18-29 years in good health and CMV-seronegative.

The V call is TRBV9, the J call TRBJ1-4; 8 nucleotides agree with TRBD1. The CDR3 covers 15 residues. Trimming cost V 3 bases and J 5 bases; bases outside gene matches: 6. The V gene's germline CDR1 is SGDLS and CDR2 YYNGEE. CDR3 DNA sequence: TGTGCCAGCAGCGCATGGGACAGGTCAAATGAAAAACTGTTTTTT. Its translation is CASSAWDRSNEKLFF.

The chain employs TRBV7-2 and TRBJ1-2; possible D gene TRBD1, 5 bases. The V gene's germline CDR1 is SGHTA and CDR2 FQGNSA. Trimming took off 4 bases at V and 2 bases at J, with 14 bases between the two ends. This CDR3 has 15 residues. The CDR3 region is CASSSYRSGNYGYTF. CDR3 nucleotide sequence: TGTGCCAGCAGCTCATACAGGTCCGGAAACTATGGCTACACCTTC.

The rearrangement links TRBV5-8 to TRBJ2-7; D is unclear. Germline V gene data show CDR1 as SGHTS and CDR2 as YDEGEE. Trimming stripped 4 bases from V and 8 bases from J, with 13 bases between. The CDR3 is 12 residues long. For the CDR3, the DNA is TGTGCCAGCAGCCCCTTACACCCGAAGCAGTACTTC. The encoded protein is CASSPLHPKQYF.

This chain's CDR3 is CASSINGRSQETQYF. Written as DNA, the CDR3 is TGTGCCAGTAGTATTAATGGCAGGTCCCAAGAGACCCAGTACTTC. The chain has TRBV19 and TRBJ2-5, with D hard to call. Germline CDR1 and CDR2: LNHDA and SQIVND (reference sequence). Trimming removed 3 bases from V and 1 base from J, with 12 bases in between. The CDR3 runs 15 residues.

The chain recombines TRBV7-2 with TRBJ2-3, with D perhaps matching TRBD1 (6 bases). V shed 5 bases and J shed 4 bases, with 7 bases lying between them. The germline V gene encodes CDR1 SGHTA and CDR2 FQGNSA. The CDR3 contains 12 residues. CDR3 sequence reads: CASSEGADTQYF. CDR3 coding DNA: TGTGCCAGCAGCGAGGGGGCAGATACGCAGTATTTT.

The gene calls are TRBV7-9 and TRBJ2-1; 8 bases match TRBD2. Germline loops: CDR1 SEHNR, CDR2 FQNEAQ (reference sequence). The CDR3 runs to 17 residues. J lost 6 bases, V lost 5 bases, and 15 bases had no gene match. The CDR3 DNA follows: TGTGCCAGCAGCGCAGACCGGGCGGGGGGCCTATCCAATGAGCAGTTCTTC. Translating gives CASSADRAGGLSNEQFF.